The present TCR beta chain was sequenced within a study of T cells in Graves' hyperthyroidism and ophthalmopathy. Regarding the study as a whole: Blood shared most expanded thyroid clonotypes above 0.001. Using 13 V-J features, a model discriminated ophthalmopathy from stable hyperthyroidism.

The CDR3 has 16 amino acids. Trimming took 4 bases from V and 7 from J; bases not matched to a gene: 8. Germline CDR1 reads SEHNR; CDR2 reads FQNEAQ (reference sequence). Amplified TCR beta CDR3 regions derived from RNA transcripts. A set of HTBI primers served as the primers for a first-round RT-PCR of the TCR CDR3. TCRdb re-analysed the multiplex PCR reads in MiXCR, keeping a single row per CDR3 protein. Altogether more than 550,000 distinct CDR3 sequences are present, 45% being singletons, with the ten largest covering approximately 6.8%. Diagnostic decisions used clinical symptoms, serum thyroxine and TRAb, thyroid ultrasound and orbital computed tomography. Concerning this clonotype itself: Its antigen remains unidentified.

The chain employs TRBV7-9 and TRBJ2-7; 15 bases are shared with TRBD2. This receptor was obtained from an adult man with Graves' disease, either hyperthyroidism or ophthalmopathy (not recorded which). The sample consisted of peripheral blood or thyroid tissue (not recorded which). CDR3 coding DNA: TGTGCCAGCAGCTCGGACTTGGGACTAGCGGGAGGTGAGCAGTACTTC. Protein product: CASSSDLGLAGGEQYF.